The 4 T cell receptor beta chains presented below share a single source sample, sequenced in a study of blood T cell repertoires in COVID-19. Using immunoSEQ multiplex PCR, the repertoire was profiled, and TCRdb retains in-frame clones only, with some absent. The table records 200,000 to 250,000 clones, roughly 86% of them present only once. Material: peripheral blood. These receptor sequences come from a woman in her sixties with acute or convalescent COVID-19.

The rearrangement joins TRBV28 to TRBJ2-7, with 7 bases identical to TRBD1. J gave up 6 bases and V 3 bases, and 11 bases lay outside the gene matches. Germline assignment: CDR1 MDHEN and CDR2 SYDVKM. The CDR3 totals 15 residues. The CDR3 DNA reads TGTGCCAGCAGTTTTCTTGTTCGGACAGGCGGCGAGCAGTACTTC. Residues: CASSFLVRTGGEQYF.

The chain recombines TRBV12-3 or TRBV12-4 with TRBJ2-5, with D hard to call. Trimming left V 3 bases short and J 9 bases short, with 11 bases between. The CDR3 spans 12 residues. CDR3 coding DNA: TGTGCCAGCAGTTTGGGCAGCCCAGCCCAGTACTTC. Translated: CASSLGSPAQYF.

The CDR3 DNA sequence: TGTGCCAGCAGTACCGGGACTAATGGCTACACCTTC. Its protein product is CASSTGTNGYTF. The chain joins TRBV28 to TRBJ1-2; a weak D match, TRBD1 (5 bases). The CDR3 consists of 12 residues. Germline values: CDR1 MDHEN, CDR2 SYDVKM. Between the trimmed V and J ends, which lost 5 bases and 6 bases, there was a span of 10 bases.

The genes are TRBV7-9 and TRBJ1-2; weak D call: TRBD1 (5 bases). Trimming left V 5 bases short and J 3 bases short, with 16 bases between. This CDR3 spans 15 amino acids. The V gene's germline CDR1 is SEHNR and CDR2 FQNEAQ (reference sequence). CDR3 sequence reads: CASSPAGPRDYGYTF. CDR3 nucleotide sequence: TGTGCCAGCAGCCCGGCGGGGCCCAGGGACTATGGCTACACCTTC.